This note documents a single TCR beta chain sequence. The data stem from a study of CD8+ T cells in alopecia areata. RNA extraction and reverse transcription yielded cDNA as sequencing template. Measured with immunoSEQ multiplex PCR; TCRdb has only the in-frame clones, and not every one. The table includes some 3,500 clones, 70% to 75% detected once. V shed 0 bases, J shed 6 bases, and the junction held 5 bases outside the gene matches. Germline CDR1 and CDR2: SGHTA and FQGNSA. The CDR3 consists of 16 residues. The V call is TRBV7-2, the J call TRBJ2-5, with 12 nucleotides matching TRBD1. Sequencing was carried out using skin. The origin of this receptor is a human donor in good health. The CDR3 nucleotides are TGTGCCAGCAGCTTAGCGGTGGGACAGGGGGCGAAGACCCAGTACTTC. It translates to CASSLAVGQGAKTQYF.